This record looks at one T cell receptor (beta chain) sequence and its context. Its antigen remains unidentified. There are no base qualities to consult, and no much larger clone falls within one base. Collaborating institutions collected whole blood in K2EDTA tubes following their own protocols. For TCRbeta analysis, collaborator samples were shipped as frozen whole blood, as isolated PBMCs, or as DNA extracted from either sample type. These data belong to a study of blood T cell repertoires in COVID-19 (dated by TCRdb to the early 2020s). Background on the whole study: Collaborator samples came from the United States, Italy and Spain and covered acute and convalescent phases of COVID-19. The sample metadata nearly always contained a de-identified subject ID, COVID-19 status, age in years and sex. The material from the prospective study consisted of cDNA or gDNA derived from T cells, B-cell-depleted T cells, or PBMCs. The samples were drawn from two sources: the first 160 participants of the ongoing ImmuneRACE study, and 950 to 1,500 subjects contributed by 6 global collaborators. Where available, HLA class I and class II types were taken from metadata supplied by the sample provider and were not determined by assay-based typing. The repertoires were made available in a free public database intended to serve as a resource for research on the immune response to SARS-CoV-2. Subjects who had been exposed to COVID-19, were actively infected with it, or had recovered from it provided the deeply sampled blood TCRbeta repertoires that made up the dataset.

V is pruned by 1 base and J by 6 bases, leaving 20 bases of the junction without a gene match. In the germline V gene (reference sequence), CDR1 corresponds to LGHDT and CDR2 to YNNKEL. The CDR3 starts with the cysteine, ends with the phenylalanine, and has 20 residues. The read is trimmed to its CDR3 DNA, 60 bases read in frame from base 1. TCRbeta CDR3 regions were amplified from genomic DNA using the immunoSEQ Assay, a bias-controlled multiplex PCR. On the study's bioinformatics: The number of nucleated cells in each sample was estimated by amplification of reference gene primers within the assay. Sequence reads were collapsed and filtered to measure the absolute abundance of every unique TCRbeta CDR3 rearrangement. For each sample, productive Simpson clonality was calculated by taking the square root of Simpson's diversity index across productive rearrangements. TCRdb mirrors the immuneACCESS table, restricted to in-frame sequences. Some clones are absent from its copies; in checked studies, under half trace to an unresolved V gene, and the reason for the others is unknown. That table furnishes V, J and clone size, whereas the DNA furnished D and trimming. This sample lists more than 80,000 clones; about 82% were detected once. The ten largest clones take up around 7.3% of the sample.

Findings and caveats that apply to the study as a whole: The amount of clinical and demographic metadata varied by source and participant and was provided uncurated.

The sample was peripheral blood. The sequence joins TRBV3-1 (or the pseudogene TRBV3-2) to TRBJ2-4; TRBD2 agrees with 8 junctional bases. This TCR was sampled from a man aged 50 or older with active COVID-19. The CDR3 sequence is CASSQVSFYPGGEPGNIQYF. The bases are TGTGCCAGCAGCCAAGTTTCTTTTTACCCGGGGGGGGAGCCTGGAAACATTCAGTACTTC.